One and the same sample provided the 29 T cell receptor beta chains below, sequenced in a study of blood T cell repertoires in COVID-19. The method was immunoSEQ multiplex PCR; TCRdb's version includes in-frame clones alone and lacks a portion of them. This table holds around 240,000 clones, roughly 82% found once. The sample taken for sequencing was peripheral blood. Source of these receptors: a woman in her forties who had recovered from COVID-19.

CDR3 sequence (DNA): TGTGCCAGCAGCTGGAGGAGCGGGGGTCAAGAGACCCAGTACTTC. The encoded protein is CASSWRSGGQETQYF. The chain links TRBV5-4 to TRBJ2-5; the match to TRBD2 covers 8 bases. In germline, CDR1 is SGHNT, CDR2 YYREEE (reference sequence). V was pared by 3 bases and J by 2 bases, with 6 bases of the junction left unmatched. The CDR3 runs 15 residues. Full variable domain (remainder filled in from reference TRBV5-4 and TRBJ2-5): ETGVTQSPTHLIKTRGQQVTLRCSSQSGHNTVSWYQQALGQGPQFIFQYYREEENGRGNFPPRFSGLQFPNYSSELNVNALELDDSALYLCASSWRSGGQETQYFGPGTRLLVL.

CDR3 loop: CASGAGSPKLEYF. In DNA form, the CDR3 reads TGTGCCAGCGGTGCCGGGTCCCCTAAGTTGGAGTACTTC. The chain couples TRBV28 to TRBJ2-7; D remains unclear. Germline V gene sequence: CDR1 MDHEN, CDR2 SYDVKM. The CDR3 sequence is 13 residues long. Trimming removed 8 bases from V and 11 bases from J, with 22 bases in between.

This clone was counted once. The rearrangement links TRBV5-8 to TRBJ1-5, with 7 nucleotides matching TRBD1. Trimming removed 4 bases from V and 2 bases from J; junction bases left unmatched: 6. The germline gives CDR1 SGHTS, CDR2 YDEGEE. CDR3 length equals 15 residues. Written as DNA, the CDR3 is TGTGCCAGCAGCCCAACAGGGGCCGGCAATCAGCCCCAGCATTTT. Amino acid sequence: CASSPTGAGNQPQHF.

J is TRBJ2-7 and V is TRBV3-1 (or the pseudogene TRBV3-2); 8 nucleotides match TRBD2. V trimming: 1 base; J trimming: 4 bases; junction bases outside the gene matches: 6. The germline gives CDR1 LGHDT, CDR2 YNNKEL (reference sequence). CDR3 length equals 15 residues. The CDR3 here is CASSQAGGQGYEQYF. In nucleotides, the CDR3 is TGTGCCAGCAGCCAAGCGGGGGGGCAGGGGTACGAGCAGTACTTC.

The genes are TRBV6-5 and TRBJ2-2; 8 bases line up with TRBD2. The V and J ends lost 6 bases and 7 bases, in that order; junction bases with no gene match: 7. The length of the CDR3 is 14 residues. Looked up from germline, CDR1 is MNHEY and CDR2 is SVGAGI. The CDR3 loop reads CASSAPGGSGELFF. CDR3 sequence (DNA): TGTGCCAGCAGCGCCCCGGGGGGGAGCGGGGAGCTGTTTTTT.

The rearrangement uses TRBV6-5 and TRBJ2-7; 9 positions match TRBD2. The germline gives CDR1 MNHEY, CDR2 SVGAGI. The V and J ends lost 6 bases and 2 bases, in that order; junction bases with no gene match: 5. The length of the CDR3 is 14 residues. CDR3 in amino acids: CASRTGLAAYEQYF. The CDR3, as DNA: TGTGCCAGCAGGACGGGACTAGCAGCCTACGAGCAGTACTTC.

J is TRBJ1-1 and V is TRBV5-1, with TRBD1 as a possible D gene (6 bases). Germline values: CDR1 SGHRS, CDR2 YFSETQ. The CDR3 loop spans 16 amino acids. V shed 3 bases and J shed 8 bases, with 23 bases lying between them. This CDR3 reads CASSSGTPLRGAEAFF. For the CDR3, the DNA is TGCGCCAGCAGCTCGGGGACCCCTTTACGGGGGGCCGAAGCTTTCTTT.

The V and J genes are TRBV6-1 and TRBJ1-2; 9 nucleotides agree with TRBD1. V lost 3 bases and J lost 8; bases outside the gene matches: 16. Germline V gene lookup returns CDR1 MNHNS and CDR2 SASEGT. This CDR3 contains 17 residues. CDR3 in amino acids: CASSEPSSGQGVGGYTF. CDR3 nucleotides: TGTGCCAGCAGTGAGCCTTCCTCGGGACAGGGTGTCGGCGGCTACACCTTC.

The V gene is TRBV10-2, the J gene TRBJ1-6; D call uncertain. V was trimmed by 0 bases and J by 4 bases, leaving 4 bases between them. This CDR3 is built from 14 residues. Germline CDR1 is WSHSY and CDR2 is SAAADI. The CDR3 nucleotides are TGCGCCAGCAGTGAGTCCAGTTATAATTCACCCCTCCACTTT. Its translation is CASSESSYNSPLHF.

The gene calls are TRBV28 and TRBJ2-6; D might be TRBD1 (6 bases). V lost 6 bases to trimming and J lost 0 bases, with 15 bases between them. There are 17 residues in the CDR3. Germline assignment: CDR1 MDHEN and CDR2 SYDVKM. For the CDR3, the DNA is TGTGCCAGCAGCCCCCCGACAGGTAGCTCTGGGGCCAACGTCCTGACTTTC. This sequence encodes CASSPPTGSSGANVLTF.

This clone occurred a few times. The chain combines TRBV5-1 with TRBJ1-3, with a weak D call TRBD1 (6 bases). The germline gives CDR1 SGHRS, CDR2 YFSETQ. Trimming left V 1 base short and J 4 bases short, with 15 bases between. The CDR3 totals 16 residues. The CDR3 DNA reads TGCGCCAGCAGCTTGTTTGCAGGGGCGCGGGGAAACACCATATATTTT. This sequence encodes CASSLFAGARGNTIYF.

J is TRBJ2-2 and V is TRBV28; D not certain. Germline-derived CDR1 and CDR2 are MDHEN and SYDVKM. V lost 8 bases and J 3 bases, leaving 7 bases between the germline ends. This CDR3 has 12 amino acids. The CDR3 here is CASREDTGELFF. CDR3 in DNA: TGTGCCAGCCGCGAGGACACCGGGGAGCTGTTTTTT.

The rearrangement joins TRBV6-5 to TRBJ2-2, with TRBD1 matching over 10 bases. Per germline, CDR1 MNHEY and CDR2 SVGAGI. J was trimmed by 7 bases and V by 6 bases; bases with no gene match: 8. The CDR3 covers 15 residues. The CDR3 sequence is CASSPGTGVGGELFF. In DNA form, the CDR3 reads TGTGCCAGCAGCCCCGGGACAGGGGTGGGCGGGGAGCTGTTTTTT.

The chain links TRBV18 to TRBJ2-3; the D gene is possibly TRBD1 (6 bases). The CDR3 is 15 amino acids. The ends were cut back, 0 bases at V and 6 bases at J, with 13 bases in the middle. Germline loops: CDR1 KGHSH, CDR2 LQKENI. CDR3 protein: CASSPPAGVGDTQYF. The CDR3 region has the DNA TGTGCCAGCTCACCACCCGCAGGGGTAGGGGATACGCAGTATTTT.

V is TRBV18 and J is TRBJ1-5; D is ambiguous. The CDR3 is made up of 14 amino acids. V was clipped by 3 bases and J by 5 bases, with 11 bases between them. CDR1 is KGHSH and CDR2 is LQKENI in the germline V gene. CDR3 amino acids: CASSPTVSYQPQHF. For the CDR3, the DNA is TGTGCCAGCTCACCTACTGTTTCGTATCAGCCCCAGCATTTT.

The chain uses TRBV9 and TRBJ2-3; TRBD2 might be the D (6 bases). The CDR3 loop spans 15 amino acids. V lost 0 bases and J lost 3, with 11 bases in between. Germline assignment: CDR1 SGDLS and CDR2 YYNGEE. The chain's CDR3 is CASSVASDTTDTQYF. In DNA, the CDR3 is TGTGCCAGCAGCGTAGCTAGCGATACGACAGATACGCAGTATTTT.

The chain is built from TRBV24-1 and TRBJ2-5; D unresolved. The CDR3 totals 14 residues. V was pared by 2 bases and J by 2 bases, with 8 bases between. Per germline, CDR1 KGHDR and CDR2 SFDVKD. Here the CDR3 reads CATSDSTEQETQYF. CDR3 DNA sequence: TGTGCCACCAGTGATTCCACAGAACAAGAGACCCAGTACTTC.

The chain links TRBV7-2 to TRBJ2-7; D unresolved. From germline, CDR1 is SGHTA and CDR2 FQGNSA. Trimming took 5 bases from V and 3 from J, leaving 8 bases between them. The CDR3 covers 12 residues. CDR3 region: CASSINLYEQYF. The CDR3 DNA follows: TGTGCCAGCAGCATTAATCTCTACGAGCAGTACTTC.

This rearrangement joins TRBV6-2 or TRBV6-3 to TRBJ2-5; no clear D. Germline CDR1 is MNHEY and CDR2 is SVGEGT. Deletions cut 7 bases from V and 4 bases from J, with 16 bases between. CDR3 size: 14 residues. CDR3 residues: CASTPAFLPETQYF. The CDR3 nucleotides read TGTGCCAGCACCCCGGCCTTCCTCCCAGAGACCCAGTACTTC.

The chain joins TRBV2 to TRBJ2-7; 8 bases match TRBD1. Looked up from germline, CDR1 is SNHLY and CDR2 is FYNNEI. Losses at the gene ends were 2 bases for V and 4 bases for J; bases not matched to a gene: 4. This CDR3 spans 14 amino acids. The CDR3: CASSERQGKYEQYF. The CDR3, as DNA: TGTGCCAGCAGTGAAAGACAGGGGAAGTACGAGCAGTACTTC.

The chain recombines TRBV4-3 with TRBJ1-2, with D possibly TRBD1 on 5 matching bases. The CDR3 loop spans 15 amino acids. The germline gives CDR1 LGHNA, CDR2 YSLEER. The ends were cut back, 4 bases at V and 8 bases at J, with 20 bases in the middle. The CDR3 nucleotides read TGCGCCAGCAGCCCCACAGGAGGTACGGGGGAAGGCTACACCTTC. Translation gives CASSPTGGTGEGYTF.

This sequence joins TRBV7-2 and TRBJ1-5; 7 bases are shared with TRBD1. The CDR3 totals 15 residues. CDR1 SGHTA and CDR2 FQGNSA come from the germline V gene. The J segment lost 6 bases and the V segment lost 1 base, leaving 6 bases of the junction unmatched. The CDR3 region has the DNA TGTGCCAGCAGCTTAGGGCAGGGGGAGAGTCAGCCCCAGCATTTT. Translating it yields CASSLGQGESQPQHF. Full variable domain (missing parts from reference TRBV7-2 and TRBJ1-5): GAGVSQSPSNKVTEKGKDVELRCDPISGHTALYWYRQSLGQGLEFLIYFQGNSAPDKSGLPSDRFSAERTGGSVSTLTIQRTQQEDSAVYLCASSLGQGESQPQHFGDGTRLSIL.

V usage is TRBV3-1 (or the pseudogene TRBV3-2) and J usage is TRBJ1-4; no clear D gene. Germline CDR1 LGHDT, CDR2 YNNKEL (reference sequence). The CDR3 is 12 residues long. V was pared by 6 bases and J by 7 bases, with 9 bases between. The CDR3 region has the DNA TGTGCCAGCAGGGGAGGTTTTGAAAAACTGTTTTTT. This translates into CASRGGFEKLFF.

This clone was found many times. The CDR3 DNA is TGTGCCAGCAGTTTATTCCGGGGTAATGAGCAGTTCTTC. This sequence encodes CASSLFRGNEQFF. The chain has TRBV27 and TRBJ2-1, with D perhaps matching TRBD2 (5 bases). The V and J ends lost 1 base and 7 bases respectively, with 8 bases between them. CDR3 length equals 13 residues. Germline V gene lookup returns CDR1 MNHEY and CDR2 SMNVEV (reference sequence).

A note on this clone: The identical CDR3 is also encoded by other nucleotide sequences in the sample. This chain connects TRBV5-1 to TRBJ2-7; perhaps TRBD2 as D (6 bases). This CDR3 is built from 13 residues. The germline V and J ends were trimmed by 2 bases and 2 bases, with 8 bases remaining between them. Germline V gene data show CDR1 as SGHRS and CDR2 as YFSETQ. CDR3 loop: CASSFGGPYEQYF. The DNA for the CDR3 is TGCGCCAGCAGCTTCGGGGGTCCCTACGAGCAGTACTTC.

V gene TRBV3-1 (or the pseudogene TRBV3-2) combines with J gene TRBJ1-6, with D unresolved. The CDR3 extends over 12 amino acids. The germline CDR1 and CDR2 sequences are LGHDT and YNNKEL (reference sequence). V was pared by 5 bases and J by 6 bases, with 5 bases between. CDR3 sequence reads: CASSSINSPLHF. CDR3 coding DNA: TGTGCCAGCAGCAGCATTAATTCACCCCTCCACTTT.

The CDR3 bases are TGTGCCAGCAGCCTATCTCTAGGGACCCAGTACTTC. This encodes CASSLSLGTQYF. The chain uses TRBV11-2 and TRBJ2-5; no reliable D call. CDR1 is SGHAT, CDR2 FQNNGV, per germline. The ends were cut back, 5 bases at V and 7 bases at J, with 11 bases in the middle. The CDR3 sequence is 12 residues long.

This sequence joins TRBV10-3 and TRBJ1-2; 8 bases map to TRBD1. V shed 4 bases, J shed 6 bases, and the junction held 7 bases outside the gene matches. This CDR3 spans 14 amino acids. Germline CDR1 reads ENHRY; CDR2 reads SYGVKD. CDR3: CAISGSGTGNGYTF. The CDR3 DNA reads TGTGCCATCAGTGGATCCGGGACAGGTAATGGCTACACCTTC.

This sequence joins TRBV5-4 and TRBJ1-2, with D perhaps TRBD1 (5 bases). The CDR3 is 14 residues long. Trimming stripped 4 bases from V and 1 base from J, with 11 bases between. The germline gives CDR1 SGHNT, CDR2 YYREEE (reference sequence). DNA for the CDR3: TGTGCCAGCAGCGCGGGACTGATTAACTATGGCTACACCTTC. It translates to CASSAGLINYGYTF. Looking up the rest from reference TRBV5-4 and TRBJ1-2 gives the full variable domain: ETGVTQSPTHLIKTRGQQVTLRCSSQSGHNTVSWYQQALGQGPQFIFQYYREEENGRGNFPPRFSGLQFPNYSSELNVNALELDDSALYLCASSAGLINYGYTFGSGTRLTVV.